This T cell receptor beta chain was profiled in a study of identical twins. Regarding the study as a whole: Twins' surplus sharing was weaker for beta out-of-frame sequences. Monozygotic twin pairs showed more out-of-frame TCR alpha sharing than models estimated.

V gave up 1 base and J gave up 6 bases, with 6 bases separating them. CDR1 is SGHDN and CDR2 is FVKESK in the germline V gene. The CDR3 is 12 amino acids. With regard to this clonotype: Its antigen is undetermined.

TCRdb used MiXCR to reprocess the 5' RACE reads, holding one entry per CDR3 protein. The data contain some 1,600,000 distinct CDR3 sequences, under 35% of them singletons. Healthy Caucasian individuals made up all the donors. This TCR was sampled from a newborn girl in good health. Material: cord blood. The rearrangement joins TRBV14 to TRBJ1-1, with D unresolved. The CDR3 region has the DNA TGTGCCAGCAGCCAAGGGTGGTCTGAAGCTTTCTTT. Protein product: CASSQGWSEAFF.